The source of this T cell receptor (beta chain) is a study of blood T cell repertoires in COVID-19. Study-level background: Samples taken during acute and convalescent COVID-19 were collected in the United States, Italy and Spain.

The CDR3 sequence is 14 residues long. Looked up from germline, CDR1 is KGHSH and CDR2 is LQKENI. Unmatched junction bases numbered 6, after V lost 5 bases and J lost 4 bases. Authors' analysis steps: Scientists estimated how many nucleated cells there were by amplifying reference gene primers. Produced via immunoSEQ multiplex PCR; TCRdb's table is partial and in-frame only. V and J calls and clone size are given by that table; D and trimming were obtained from the DNA. The sample records approximately 140,000 clones, roughly 88% being singletons. This chain links TRBV18 with TRBJ1-2; 8 bases agree with TRBD1. The specimen was peripheral blood. This clonotype originated in a woman aged 55-69 years with acute or convalescent COVID-19. The CDR3 spells CASSTGQGTYGYTF. In nucleotides, the CDR3 is TGTGCCAGCTCAACCGGACAGGGAACCTATGGCTACACCTTC.